One and the same sample provided the 15 T cell receptor beta chains below, sequenced in a study of blood T cells in healthy people across ages. PCR was performed a second time for roughly 6 to 12 cycles using a sample-barcoded 5' primer and a J-beta primer mix. Each CDR3 protein is one row after TCRdb ran MiXCR on the 5' RACE reads. This table has some 920,000 distinct CDR3 sequences, roughly 51% appearing once. Sequenced sample: blood. These receptors were obtained from a woman aged 55-70 years in good health.

The chain joins TRBV6-5 to TRBJ1-4; D not certain. The germline CDR1 and CDR2 sequences are MNHEY and SVGAGI. With 4 bases removed from V and 2 bases from J, the gap between germline ends came to 11 bases. The CDR3 contains 15 residues. The CDR3 here is CASSSLGVTNEKLFF. CDR3 nucleotides: TGTGCCAGCAGTTCCCTCGGGGTGACTAATGAAAAACTGTTTTTT.

This clonotype turned up a few times. This chain joins TRBV7-2 and TRBJ1-6; perhaps TRBD1 as D (6 bases). From germline, CDR1 is SGHTA and CDR2 FQGNSA. The V gene lost 5 bases and the J gene lost 7 bases, with 15 bases spanning the gap. The CDR3 contains 15 residues. The CDR3 region has the DNA TGTGCCAGCAGCCGCTCCCGGGACAAAAATTCACCCCTCCACTTT. Protein: CASSRSRDKNSPLHF.

CDR3 DNA: TGTGCCAGCAGCCAAGGACAGGGTGCACGAGATACGCAGTATTTT. Translated: CASSQGQGARDTQYF. The chain employs TRBV14 and TRBJ2-3; 7 bases agree with TRBD1. The J segment lost 5 bases and the V segment lost 1 base, leaving 6 bases of the junction unmatched. The CDR3 sequence is 15 residues long. The germline gives CDR1 SGHDN, CDR2 FVKESK.

This clonotype has more than one count but fewer than ten. The chain has TRBV2 and TRBJ2-6; unclear D gene. Germline CDR1 SNHLY, CDR2 FYNNEI. Trimming left V 5 bases short and J 4 bases short, with 12 bases between. The CDR3 has 15 amino acids. The CDR3 DNA reads as TGTGCCAGCAGTTTTATGACCCTAGGGGCCAACGTCCTGACTTTC. Protein: CASSFMTLGANVLTF.

This clonotype was seen a handful of times. V gene TRBV6-5 combines with J gene TRBJ1-4; 7 nucleotides line up with TRBD1. The germline CDR1 and CDR2 sequences are MNHEY and SVGAGI. The CDR3 has 14 amino acids. V lost 2 bases, J lost 5 bases, and 2 bases stayed unmatched. Here the CDR3 reads CASSYVTGNEKLFF. For the CDR3, the DNA is TGTGCCAGCAGTTACGTGACAGGGAATGAAAAACTGTTTTTT.

This chain links TRBV27 with TRBJ2-7, with 11 bases fitting TRBD1. The V segment lost 2 bases and the J segment 8 bases; nucleotides outside the gene matches: 5. The germline CDR1 and CDR2 sequences are MNHEY and SMNVEV (reference sequence). The CDR3 totals 14 residues. For the CDR3, the DNA is TGTGCCAGCAGTTTAGGGACAGGGGGTGAAAAGCAGTACTTC. This codes for CASSLGTGGEKQYF.

DNA for the CDR3: TGTGCCAGCAGCCACGGCAGGGGGGAGACCCAGTACTTC. The encoded protein is CASSHGRGETQYF. This rearrangement joins TRBV11-3 to TRBJ2-5; TRBD1 matches 7 bases. The CDR3 has 13 amino acids. Germline lookup yields CDR1 SGHNT and CDR2 YENEEA. Germline trimming cut 5 bases from V and 5 bases from J; bases unmatched to any gene: 5.

This clonotype has a handful of counts. The chain is built from TRBV29-1 and TRBJ2-7; the D gene is possibly TRBD1 (6 bases). The CDR3 is 13 residues long. Germline values: CDR1 SQVTM, CDR2 ANQGSEA. V dropped 5 bases and J dropped 0 bases, with 11 bases sitting between them. The DNA for the CDR3 is TGCAGCGTTCAGGACAGAAACTCCTACGAGCAGTACTTC. Its translation is CSVQDRNSYEQYF.

In regard to this clonotype: The junction does not match germline at one end; this may be a read error. This chain uses TRBV12-3 or TRBV12-4 with TRBJ2-3, with D perhaps given as TRBD1 or TRBD2 (5 bases each). The CDR3 runs to 12 residues. The CDR3 DNA is TGTGCCAGCAGGTTAGGGGTAGAGGGGCAGTATTTT. It encodes CASRLGVEGQYF.

The chain is built from TRBV7-2 and TRBJ1-6; 7 bases are a match to TRBD1. J was trimmed by 5 bases and V by 5 bases; bases with no gene match: 6. Germline loops: CDR1 SGHTA, CDR2 FQGNSA. The CDR3 is 15 residues long. The CDR3 protein is CASSNRDRDNSPLHF. CDR3 nucleotide sequence: TGTGCCAGCAGCAACCGGGACAGAGATAATTCACCCCTCCACTTT. The full variable domain, completed using reference TRBV7-2 and TRBJ1-6, is GAGVSQSPSNKVTEKGKDVELRCDPISGHTALYWYRQSLGQGLEFLIYFQGNSAPDKSGLPSDRFSAERTGGSVSTLTIQRTQQEDSAVYLCASSNRDRDNSPLHFGNGTRLTVT.

This clonotype has a handful of counts. The chain recombines TRBV18 with TRBJ2-3; 9 nucleotides align to TRBD1. Germline V CDR1 and CDR2: KGHSH, LQKENI. After removal of 6 bases from V and 1 base from J, the junction contained 8 bases not matched to a gene. CDR3 length: 16 residues. The CDR3 DNA reads TGTGCCAGCTCGTTGCTACAGGGGGCTGGCACAGATACGCAGTATTTT. It codes for CASSLLQGAGTDTQYF.

The gene calls are TRBV7-6 and TRBJ2-5; D unresolved. The V end lost 2 bases, the J end lost 4 bases, and 17 bases lay between the germline ends. This CDR3 has 16 amino acids. Looked up from germline, CDR1 is SGHVS and CDR2 is FNYEAQ. CDR3 nucleotides: TGTGCCAGCAGCTTATTAAGACGCACGACCGCAGAGACCCAGTACTTC. Its translation: CASSLLRRTTAETQYF.

This clonotype occurred a few times. V is TRBV13 and J is TRBJ1-4; D unresolved. This CDR3 has 13 amino acids. V gave up 1 base and J gave up 5 bases, with 5 bases separating them. Germline CDR1 and CDR2: PRHDT and FYEKMQ (reference sequence). The CDR3 is CASSLDGNEKLFF. Here the CDR3 DNA reads TGTGCCAGCAGCTTAGACGGGAATGAAAAACTGTTTTTT.

This clonotype was counted between two and nine times. The rearrangement joins TRBV4-2 to TRBJ2-4, with 9 bases identical to TRBD2. Unmatched junction bases numbered 7, after V lost 0 bases and J lost 7 bases. The CDR3 has 16 amino acids. Per germline, CDR1 LGHNA and CDR2 YNFKEQ. The CDR3 nucleotides read TGTGCCAGCAGCCAAGAGATGGCTAGCGGGGCGAACATTCAGTACTTC. Its translation is CASSQEMASGANIQYF.

The genes are TRBV11-3 and TRBJ2-2, with D possibly called TRBD1 or TRBD2 (5 bases each). V was clipped by 5 bases and J by 9 bases, with 10 bases between them. Germline V CDR1 and CDR2: SGHNT, YENEEA. The length of the CDR3 is 12 residues. The chain's CDR3 is CASSPGSRELFF. CDR3 bases: TGTGCCAGCAGCCCAGGGAGCCGGGAGCTGTTTTTT.